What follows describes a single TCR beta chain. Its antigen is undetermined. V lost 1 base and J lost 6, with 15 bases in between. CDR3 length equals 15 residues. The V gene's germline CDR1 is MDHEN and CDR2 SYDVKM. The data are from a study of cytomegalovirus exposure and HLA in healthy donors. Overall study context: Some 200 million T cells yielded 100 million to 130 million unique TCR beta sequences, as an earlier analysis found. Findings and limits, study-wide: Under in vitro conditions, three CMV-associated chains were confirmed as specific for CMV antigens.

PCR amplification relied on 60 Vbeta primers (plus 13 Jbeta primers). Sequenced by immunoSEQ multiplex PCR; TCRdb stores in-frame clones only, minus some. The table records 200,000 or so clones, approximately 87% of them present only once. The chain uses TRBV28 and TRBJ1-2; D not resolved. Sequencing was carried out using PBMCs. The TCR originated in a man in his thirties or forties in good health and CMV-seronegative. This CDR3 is CASSLSQIPLDGYTF. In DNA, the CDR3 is TGTGCCAGCAGTTTATCCCAGATTCCCCTAGATGGCTACACCTTC.